This T cell receptor beta chain was documented in a study of blood T cell repertoires in COVID-19. Study as a whole: Both acute and convalescent COVID-19 samples were obtained from the United States, Italy and Spain. PBMCs, B-cell-depleted T cells, or T cells provided the cDNA or gDNA that made up the material.

Method: immunoSEQ multiplex PCR; TCRdb's copy keeps in-frame clones and lacks some. The data contain some 89,000 clones, roughly 86% of them singletons. The CDR3 contains 14 residues. Trimming removed 9 bases from V and 2 bases from J; junction bases left unmatched: 5. Looked up from germline, CDR1 is SNHLY and CDR2 is FYNNEI. The specimen sequenced was peripheral blood. The TCR originated in a woman of 80 years or more with acute or convalescent COVID-19. This chain connects TRBV2 to TRBJ2-1; 9 bases align to TRBD1. CDR3 nucleotide sequence: TGTGCCAGGGGTGGGGACAGGGCCTACAATGAGCAGTTCTTC. Its protein product is CARGGDRAYNEQFF.